A selection of T cell receptor beta chains follows, all from one sample in a study of blood T cells in healthy people across ages. TCRdb analysed the 5' RACE reads with MiXCR anew, one entry per CDR3 protein. The profile shows around 1,500,000 distinct CDR3 sequences, 25% to 30% of them singletons. Sample: blood. Receptor source: a woman aged 25 to 39 in good health. CDR3s include the opening cysteine and the closing phenylalanine or tryptophan. D genes are given only for firm matches. Clone sizes are given selectively: once, few, many, or a class where the clone is expanded.

d_call clone_size j_call v_call cdr3_length cdr3_nt cdr3_aa
TRBD1 . TRBJ2-1 TRBV7-2 15 TGTGCCAGCAGCTTACGGGGACAGAAAGCCAATGAGCAGTTCTTC CASSLRGQKANEQFF
. . TRBJ1-1 TRBV14 14 TGTGCCAGCAGTAGGGGACTCTCCAACACTGAAGCTTTCTTT CASSRGLSNTEAFF
. . TRBJ2-7 TRBV15 13 TGTGCCACCAGCAGCGACAGCTACAATGAGCAGTACTTC CATSSDSYNEQYF
. few TRBJ2-7 TRBV29-1 15 TGCAGCGTTAAGCAACCGGGACACAAAGACAATGAGCAGTACTTC CSVKQPGHKDNEQYF
. . TRBJ2-1 TRBV10-3 14 TGTGCCACTGCAGCGGATGTCTCCTGCAATGAGCAGTTCTTC CATAADVSCNEQFF
. . TRBJ1-1 TRBV20-1 14 TGCAGTGCGGCGGTCATGACAGGGAACACTGAAGCTTTCTTT CSAAVMTGNTEAFF
. . TRBJ1-2 TRBV29-1 13 TGCAGCGTTGAAGAGGTTCTTAAGAATGGCTACACCTTC CSVEEVLKNGYTF
. . TRBJ2-7 TRBV20-1 16 TGCAGTGCTAGAGGTTTACACCGGGGAGTTACCTACGAGCAGTACTTC CSARGLHRGVTYEQYF
. . TRBJ2-2 TRBV6-6 12 TGTGCCAGCAGTTACGGGGGGTGGGAGCTGTTTTTT CASSYGGWELFF
. . TRBJ1-2 TRBV18 14 TGTGCCAGCTCACCAGGGGCCAGGAGGAATGGCTACACCTTC CASSPGARRNGYTF
TRBD1 . TRBJ2-7 TRBV15 15 TGTGCCACCAGCAGAGTGGGACAGGGCACCTACGAGCAGTACTTC CATSRVGQGTYEQYF
TRBD2 few TRBJ2-7 TRBV7-2 15 TGTGCCAGCAGCTTAGGGGGGACTAGGCGACACGAGCAGTACTTC CASSLGGTRRHEQYF
TRBD2 many TRBJ2-5 TRBV2 13 TGTGCCAGCAGAATCGACGGGAGGGAGACCCAGTACTTC CASRIDGRETQYF
. many TRBJ2-7 TRBV12-3/TRBV12-4 13 TGTGCCAGCAGGATGGACGGCTCCTACGAGCAGTACTTC CASRMDGSYEQYF
TRBD2 many TRBJ2-1 TRBV29-1 16 TGCAGCGTTGAAATAGGACTAGCGGGACACTACAATGAGCAGTTCTTC CSVEIGLAGHYNEQFF
TRBD1 few TRBJ1-2 TRBV28 15 TGTGCCAGCACCACACCAACAGGGGGAACCTATGGCTACACCTTC CASTTPTGGTYGYTF
. . TRBJ1-5 TRBV7-9 15 TGTGCCTGCAGCTTAGATGGCCAGATCAATCAGCCCCAGCATTTT CACSLDGQINQPQHF
. . TRBJ1-2 TRBV2 15 TGTGCCAGCAGTGAGGGGCCAGGCTCCGACTATGGCTACATCTTC CASSEGPGSDYGYIF
TRBD2 many TRBJ2-5 TRBV5-1 17 TGCGCCAGCAGCTTGACACCCATTACTAGCGTACAAGAGACCCAGTACTTC CASSLTPITSVQETQYF
. . TRBJ1-1 TRBV6-8 16 TGTGCCAGCAGTCAAGCCGCGGGACACTTGAACACTGAAGCTTTCTTT CASSQAAGHLNTEAFF
TRBD1 . TRBJ2-7 TRBV13 12 TGTGCCGGCCGGGGACAGACCTACGAGCAGTACTTC CAGRGQTYEQYF
. many TRBJ2-5 TRBV7-2 12 TGTGCCAGCAGCTTAGGAATGAACGGGCAGTACTTC CASSLGMNGQYF
TRBD1 few TRBJ1-5 TRBV24-1 15 TGTGCCACCAGTGATAAGACAGGGAGGGGTCAGCCCCAGCATTTT CATSDKTGRGQPQHF
TRBD1 . TRBJ1-3 TRBV6-1 17 TGTGCCACTCGCGGGGACAGGGGCCGAAGCTCTGGAAACACCATATATTTT CATRGDRGRSSGNTIYF
. many TRBJ2-1 TRBV4-1 14 TGCGCCAGCAGCCGCTCTTTTGGGTCGCAGGAGCAGTTCTTC CASSRSFGSQEQFF
. . TRBJ2-7 TRBV29-1 12 TGCAGCGTTGAAGATAGTGGGGTCGAGCAGTACTTC CSVEDSGVEQYF
. few TRBJ1-4 TRBV20-1 13 TGCAGTGCTAGCTGGAGGGGAGTAGAAAAACTGTTTTTT CSASWRGVEKLFF
. . TRBJ1-4 TRBV7-6 17 TGTGCCAACAGCTGGCCATCAGGGAGGCAGCGGAGAGAAAAACTGTTTTTT CANSWPSGRQRREKLFF
. few TRBJ2-6 TRBV14 15 TGTGCCAGCAGCCCGAGAGGCTCTGGGGCCAACGTCCGGACTTTC CASSPRGSGANVRTF
. many TRBJ2-5 TRBV29-1 14 TGCAGCGTTCGGGTTTCAGGGAGGTTAGAGACCCAGTACTTC CSVRVSGRLETQYF
. few TRBJ2-4 TRBV7-7 14 TGTGCCAGCAGCCCCCGGGGGCCGGGGGAAGAGCAGTACTTC CASSPRGPGEEQYF
. . TRBJ1-2 TRBV19 15 TGTGCCAGTAATTCGGGGATGGCTTCCTCATATGGCTACACCTTC CASNSGMASSYGYTF
TRBD1 once TRBJ2-2 TRBV6-5 17 TGTGCCAGCAGTAACCCCGGGACAGGGTGGGATACCGGGGAGCTGTTTTTT CASSNPGTGWDTGELFF